This is a list of T cell receptor beta chains from one sample in a study of blood T cell repertoires in COVID-19. The data were produced by immunoSEQ multiplex PCR, yet TCRdb's version contains in-frame clones alone and is incomplete. The sample yields around 250,000 clones, approximately 82% seen once. Material for sequencing was peripheral blood. These receptors all come from a man aged 30 to 39 who had recovered from COVID-19. Both conserved end residues are part of each CDR3. D genes are given only for firm matches. Only some rows state a clone size, as once, few, many or a class for expanded clones.

j_call d_call cdr3_length v_call clone_size cdr3_aa cdr3_nt
TRBJ1-4 - 13 TRBV5-5 - CASSLWPSEKLFF TGTGCCAGCAGCTTGTGGCCATCCGAAAAACTGTTTTTT
TRBJ1-3 TRBD1 16 TRBV7-8 - CASSLGDSEGGNTIYF TGTGCCAGCAGCTTAGGGGACAGTGAGGGTGGAAACACCATATATTTT
TRBJ1-5 TRBD1 15 TRBV19 - CASSPTAGGDQPQHF TGTGCCAGTAGTCCTACGGCAGGGGGCGATCAGCCCCAGCATTTT
TRBJ2-5 TRBD2 15 TRBV28 - CASSLKRGGLETQYF TGTGCCAGCAGCCTAAAGCGGGGGGGCCTCGAGACCCAGTACTTC
TRBJ2-3 TRBD1 15 TRBV2 - CASRAGTVSTDTQYF TGTGCCAGCAGAGCCGGGACAGTTAGCACAGATACGCAGTATTTT
TRBJ2-2 - 13 TRBV4-1 - CASEGTGTGELFF TGCGCCAGCGAGGGCACTGGGACCGGGGAGCTGTTTTTT
TRBJ1-2 TRBD1 16 TRBV11-2 - CASSLGDFGTGFGYTF TGTGCCAGCAGCTTAGGAGACTTCGGGACAGGGTTTGGCTACACCTTC
TRBJ1-1 - 12 TRBV6-5 - CASSYSGSEAFF TGTGCCAGCAGTTACTCGGGGAGTGAAGCTTTCTTT
TRBJ1-5 - 14 TRBV2 - CASSDQGRSQPQHF TGTGCCAGCAGTGATCAGGGTAGGAGCCAGCCCCAGCATTTT
TRBJ2-2 - 13 TRBV6-2/TRBV6-3 - CASSYRRSGELFF TGTGCCAGCAGTTACAGGAGGTCCGGGGAGCTGTTTTTT
TRBJ2-3 - 13 TRBV28 - CASTGQSTDTQYF TGTGCCAGCACCGGACAGAGCACAGATACGCAGTATTTT
TRBJ2-5 TRBD2 14 TRBV13 - CASSNRDYKETQYF TGTGCCAGCAGCAACCGGGACTATAAAGAGACCCAGTACTTC
TRBJ2-5 - 14 TRBV4-1 - CASSPRTPWETQYF TGCGCCAGCAGCCCGAGGACACCATGGGAGACCCAGTACTTC
TRBJ1-2 TRBD1 17 TRBV3-1/TRBV3-2 - CASSQGEGTGGRGGYTF TGTGCCAGCAGCCAAGGGGAGGGGACAGGGGGCAGAGGAGGCTACACCTTC
TRBJ2-5 TRBD2 15 TRBV7-3 - CASSLSSGPPETQYF TGTGCCAGCAGCTTATCTAGCGGGCCACCGGAGACCCAGTACTTC
TRBJ2-1 TRBD2 15 TRBV5-5 once CASSWEGAVYHEQFF TGTGCCAGCAGCTGGGAGGGTGCAGTCTACCATGAGCAGTTCTTC
TRBJ1-6 - 14 TRBV25-1 - CASSERRSNSPLHF TGTGCCAGCAGTGAACGGCGGTCGAATTCACCCCTCCACTTT
TRBJ1-4 - 10 TRBV5-1 - CASSLTRYVF TGCGCCAGCAGCTTGACTCGGTATGTTTTT
TRBJ1-2 TRBD1 15 TRBV10-1 - CASSPHPGQIYGYTF TGCGCCAGCAGTCCACACCCGGGACAGATCTATGGCTACACCTTC
TRBJ2-1 TRBD1 12 TRBV5-8 - CASRDRGNEQFF TGTGCCAGCAGAGACAGGGGGAATGAGCAGTTCTTC
TRBJ1-2 - 13 TRBV5-1 - CASSLNFIDGYTF TGCGCCAGCAGCTTAAATTTTATCGATGGCTACACCTTC
TRBJ2-1 - 15 TRBV27 - CASSLGRHPGDEQFF TGTGCCAGCAGCCTCGGACGACACCCAGGGGATGAGCAGTTCTTC
TRBJ1-6 - 14 TRBV25-1 - CASSKQGPNSPLHF TGTGCCAGCAGTAAACAGGGTCCTAATTCACCCCTCCACTTT
TRBJ1-3 TRBD1 16 TRBV15 - CATSRDRQGTGNTIYF TGTGCCACCAGCAGAGATAGACAGGGTACTGGAAACACCATATATTTT
TRBJ2-2 TRBD1 16 TRBV11-2 - CASSAGTGSPTGELFF TGTGCCAGCAGCGCGGGGACAGGGTCGCCCACCGGGGAGCTGTTTTTT
TRBJ2-2 TRBD1 16 TRBV6-4 - CASSPRQGPVTGELFF TGTGCCAGCAGTCCTCGACAGGGTCCCGTCACCGGGGAGCTGTTTTTT
TRBJ2-5 TRBD1 13 TRBV10-3 - CAISTDRGETQYF TGTGCCATCAGTACGGACAGGGGAGAGACCCAGTACTTC
TRBJ1-2 TRBD1 15 TRBV2 - CASSEGYRGSGGYTF TGTGCCAGCAGTGAAGGGTACAGGGGGAGTGGTGGCTACACCTTC
TRBJ2-5 TRBD1 15 TRBV5-6 once CASSPGTAHVGTQYF TGTGCCAGCAGCCCCGGGACAGCTCACGTCGGGACCCAGTACTTC
TRBJ1-4 TRBD1 15 TRBV5-5 - CASSSRQGKNEKLFF TGTGCCAGCAGCTCCCGACAGGGGAAGAATGAAAAACTGTTTTTT
TRBJ1-5 - 14 TRBV14 - CASSLRGLGQPQHF TGTGCCAGCAGCCTTCGAGGGCTTGGACAGCCCCAGCATTTT
TRBJ2-1 TRBD1 15 TRBV9 - CASSPRDRAYNEQFF TGTGCCAGCAGCCCCCGGGACAGGGCGTACAATGAGCAGTTCTTC
TRBJ2-2 TRBD2 14 TRBV7-2 - CASSLRGGTGELFF TGTGCCAGCAGCTTACGGGGGGGCACCGGGGAGCTGTTTTTT
TRBJ2-5 - 13 TRBV6-5 once CASSRSSLETQYF TGTGCCAGCAGTCGAAGTAGTTTGGAGACCCAGTACTTC
TRBJ2-7 - 15 TRBV7-2 - CASSLMAGFTTEQYF TGTGCCAGCAGCTTAATGGCGGGGTTCACTACCGAGCAGTACTTC
TRBJ2-3 TRBD2 17 TRBV19 - CASSMILGGGTTDTQYF TGTGCCAGTAGTATGATCCTCGGCGGGGGGACCACAGATACGCAGTATTTT
TRBJ1-2 - 14 TRBV5-4 - CASTPGGINYGYTF TGTGCCAGCACCCCGGGAGGGATAAACTATGGCTACACCTTC
TRBJ1-3 - 13 TRBV29-1 - CSVWTAGGNTIYF TGCAGCGTTTGGACAGCAGGCGGAAACACCATATATTTT
TRBJ1-2 - 15 TRBV6-5 - CASSYMRGLAYGYTF TGTGCCAGCAGTTACATGAGGGGACTTGCCTATGGCTACACCTTC
TRBJ2-1 TRBD2 18 TRBV13 - CASSSFRTSGVVYNEQFF TGTGCCAGCAGCTCGTTCCGGACTAGCGGTGTGGTCTACAATGAGCAGTTCTTC
TRBJ2-3 TRBD2 15 TRBV6-6 - CASSYGRTSGDTQYF TGTGCCAGCAGTTACGGCCGGACTAGTGGTGATACGCAGTATTTT
TRBJ2-1 TRBD2 17 TRBV6-1 once CASSEGVAGGQANEQFF TGTGCCAGCAGTGAAGGGGTAGCGGGGGGCCAGGCTAATGAGCAGTTCTTC
TRBJ2-1 TRBD2 14 TRBV6-5 - CASSSGLGRNEQFF TGTGCCAGCAGTTCGGGACTAGGACGGAATGAGCAGTTCTTC
TRBJ2-1 TRBD2 19 TRBV5-4 - CASSLFPSGGSGSYNEQFF TGTGCCAGCAGCTTGTTCCCCAGCGGGGGGTCCGGCTCCTACAATGAGCAGTTCTTC
TRBJ2-1 TRBD2 16 TRBV5-1 - CASCRLAGGLNNEQFF TGCGCCAGCTGTCGACTAGCGGGGGGGCTGAACAATGAGCAGTTCTTC